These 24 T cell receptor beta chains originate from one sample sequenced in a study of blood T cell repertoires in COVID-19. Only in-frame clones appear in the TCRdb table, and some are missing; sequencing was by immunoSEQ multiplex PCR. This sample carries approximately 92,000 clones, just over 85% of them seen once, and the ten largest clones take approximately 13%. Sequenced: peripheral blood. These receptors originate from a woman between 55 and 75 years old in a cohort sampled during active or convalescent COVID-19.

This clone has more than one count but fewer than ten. CDR3 nucleotides: TGTGCCAGCAGCCAAGACCCATCCGGGATTAGGGTTGAAAAACTGTTTTTT. Translating it yields CASSQDPSGIRVEKLFF. The V and J genes are TRBV3-1 (or the pseudogene TRBV3-2) and TRBJ1-4; D unclear. Germline V CDR1 and CDR2: LGHDT, YNNKEL (reference sequence). Between the trimmed V and J ends, which lost 0 bases and 7 bases, there was a span of 18 bases. The CDR3 has 17 residues.

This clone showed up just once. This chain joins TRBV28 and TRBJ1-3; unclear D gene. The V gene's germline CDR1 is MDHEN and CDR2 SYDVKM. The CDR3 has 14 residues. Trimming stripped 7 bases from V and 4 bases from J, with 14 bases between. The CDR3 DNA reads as TGTGCCAGCATCCCTGGACTGATCGGAAACACCATATATTTT. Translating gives CASIPGLIGNTIYF.

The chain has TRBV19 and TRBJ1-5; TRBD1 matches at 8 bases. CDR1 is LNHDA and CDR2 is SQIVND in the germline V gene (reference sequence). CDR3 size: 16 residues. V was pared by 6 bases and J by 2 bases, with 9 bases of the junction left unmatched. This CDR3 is CASRGYGGQGNQPQHF. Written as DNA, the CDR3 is TGTGCCAGTAGAGGGTATGGGGGACAGGGCAATCAGCCCCAGCATTTT.

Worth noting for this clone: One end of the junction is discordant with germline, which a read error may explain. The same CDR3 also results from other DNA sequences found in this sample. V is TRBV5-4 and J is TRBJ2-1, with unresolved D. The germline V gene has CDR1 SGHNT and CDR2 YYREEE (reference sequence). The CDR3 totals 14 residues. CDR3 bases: TGTGCTAGCAGCTTATATGGCAGGTACAATGAGCAGTTCTTC. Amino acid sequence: CASSLYGRYNEQFF.

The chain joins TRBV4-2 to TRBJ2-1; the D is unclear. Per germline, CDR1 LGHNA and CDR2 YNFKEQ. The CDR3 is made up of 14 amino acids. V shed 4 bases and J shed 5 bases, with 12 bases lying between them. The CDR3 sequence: CASSPLATNNEQFF. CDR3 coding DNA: TGTGCCAGCAGCCCCCTCGCTACCAACAATGAGCAGTTCTTC.

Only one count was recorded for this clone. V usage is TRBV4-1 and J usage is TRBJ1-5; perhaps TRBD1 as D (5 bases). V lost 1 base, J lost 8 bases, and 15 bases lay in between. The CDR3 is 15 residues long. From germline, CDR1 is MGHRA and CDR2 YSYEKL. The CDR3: CASSQVPTGSKPQHF. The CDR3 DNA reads TGCGCCAGCAGCCAAGTCCCAACAGGCTCCAAGCCCCAGCATTTT.

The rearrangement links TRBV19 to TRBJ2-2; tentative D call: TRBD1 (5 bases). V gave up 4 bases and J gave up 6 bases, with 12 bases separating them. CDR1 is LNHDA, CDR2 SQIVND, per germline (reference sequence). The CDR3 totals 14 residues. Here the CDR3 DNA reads TGTGCCAGTAGTAATCGCAGGGTTCCCGGGGAGCTGTTTTTT. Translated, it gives CASSNRRVPGELFF.

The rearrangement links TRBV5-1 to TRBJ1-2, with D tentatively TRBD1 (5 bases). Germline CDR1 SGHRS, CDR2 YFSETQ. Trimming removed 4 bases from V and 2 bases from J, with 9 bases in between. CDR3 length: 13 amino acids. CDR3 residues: CASSVGQNYGYTF. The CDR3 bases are TGCGCCAGCAGCGTCGGACAAAACTATGGCTACACCTTC.

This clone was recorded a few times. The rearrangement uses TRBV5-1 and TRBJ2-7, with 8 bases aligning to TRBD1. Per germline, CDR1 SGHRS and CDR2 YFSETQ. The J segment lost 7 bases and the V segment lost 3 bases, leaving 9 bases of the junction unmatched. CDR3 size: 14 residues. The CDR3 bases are TGCGCCAGCAGCTCGACCGGACAGGGCGGAGAGCAGTACTTC. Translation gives CASSSTGQGGEQYF.

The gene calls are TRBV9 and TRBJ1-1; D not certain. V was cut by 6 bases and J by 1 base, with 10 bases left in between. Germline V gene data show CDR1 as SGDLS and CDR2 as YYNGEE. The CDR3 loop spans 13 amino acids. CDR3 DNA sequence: TGTGCCAGCACCCCACTAGGGAACACTGAAGCTTTCTTT. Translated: CASTPLGNTEAFF.

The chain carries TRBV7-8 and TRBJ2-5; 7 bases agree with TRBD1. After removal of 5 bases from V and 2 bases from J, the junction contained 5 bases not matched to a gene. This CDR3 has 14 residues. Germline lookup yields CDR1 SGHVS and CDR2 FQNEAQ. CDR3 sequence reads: CASSAQTGQETQYF. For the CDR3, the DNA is TGTGCCAGCAGCGCCCAGACAGGGCAAGAGACCCAGTACTTC.

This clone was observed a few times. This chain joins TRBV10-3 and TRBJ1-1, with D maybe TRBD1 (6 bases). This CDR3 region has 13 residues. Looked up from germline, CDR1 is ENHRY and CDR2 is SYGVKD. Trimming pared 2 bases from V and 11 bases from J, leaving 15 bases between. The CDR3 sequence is CAISERDIRRAFF. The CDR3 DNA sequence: TGTGCCATCAGTGAGAGGGACATCAGAAGGGCTTTCTTT.

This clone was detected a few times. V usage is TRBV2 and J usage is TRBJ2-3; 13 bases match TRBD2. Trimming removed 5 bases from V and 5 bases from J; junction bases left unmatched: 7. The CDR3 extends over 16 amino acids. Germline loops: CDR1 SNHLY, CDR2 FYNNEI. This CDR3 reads CASSQRTSGSRDTQYF. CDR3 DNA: TGTGCCAGCAGTCAACGGACTAGCGGGAGTAGAGATACGCAGTATTTT.

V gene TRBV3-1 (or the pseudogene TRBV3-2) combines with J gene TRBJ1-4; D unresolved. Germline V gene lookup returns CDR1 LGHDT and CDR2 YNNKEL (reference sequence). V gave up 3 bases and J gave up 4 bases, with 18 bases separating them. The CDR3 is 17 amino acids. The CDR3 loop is CASSQSAPGKNNEKLFF. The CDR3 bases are TGTGCCAGCAGCCAGTCTGCCCCGGGGAAGAATAATGAAAAACTGTTTTTT.

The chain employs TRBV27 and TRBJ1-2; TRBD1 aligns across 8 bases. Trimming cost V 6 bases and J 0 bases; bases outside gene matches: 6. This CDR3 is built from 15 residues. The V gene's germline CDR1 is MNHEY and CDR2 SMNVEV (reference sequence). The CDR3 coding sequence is TGTGCCAGCAGGGAAGACAGGGGAACTAACTATGGCTACACCTTC. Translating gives CASREDRGTNYGYTF.

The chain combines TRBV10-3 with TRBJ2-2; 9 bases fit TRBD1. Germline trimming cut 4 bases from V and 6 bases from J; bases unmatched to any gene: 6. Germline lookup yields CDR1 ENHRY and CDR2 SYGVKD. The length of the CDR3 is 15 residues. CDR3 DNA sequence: TGTGCCATCAGTGTCGGGACAGGGTCCGCCGGGGAGCTGTTTTTT. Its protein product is CAISVGTGSAGELFF.

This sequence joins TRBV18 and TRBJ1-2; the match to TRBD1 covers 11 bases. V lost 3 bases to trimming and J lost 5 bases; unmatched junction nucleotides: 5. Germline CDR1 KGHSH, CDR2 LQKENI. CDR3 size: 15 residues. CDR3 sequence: CASSPWTGGDYGYTF. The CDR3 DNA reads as TGTGCCAGCTCACCTTGGACAGGGGGCGATTATGGCTACACCTTC.

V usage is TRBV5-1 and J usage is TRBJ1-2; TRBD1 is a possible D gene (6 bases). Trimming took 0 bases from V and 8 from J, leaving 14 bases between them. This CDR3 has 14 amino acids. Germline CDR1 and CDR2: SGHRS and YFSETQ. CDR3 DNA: TGCGCCAGCAGCTTGGCGGCAGGACAGCAGGGCTACACCTTC. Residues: CASSLAAGQQGYTF.

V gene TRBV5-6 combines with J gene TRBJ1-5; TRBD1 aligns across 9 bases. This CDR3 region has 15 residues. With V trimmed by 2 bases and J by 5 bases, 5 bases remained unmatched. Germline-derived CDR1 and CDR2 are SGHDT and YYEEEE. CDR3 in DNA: TGTGCCAGCAGCTTCGGGGACAGGGATTATCAGCCCCAGCATTTT. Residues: CASSFGDRDYQPQHF.

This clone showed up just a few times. This CDR3 is CASSPTTGASGNTIYF. CDR3 coding DNA: TGTGCCAGCAGCCCAACGACAGGAGCCTCCGGAAACACCATATATTTT. This chain connects TRBV9 to TRBJ1-3; D perhaps matches TRBD1 (6 bases). CDR3 size: 16 residues. V was shortened by 4 bases and J by 4 bases, with 18 bases between the two germline ends. Germline V gives CDR1 SGDLS, CDR2 YYNGEE.

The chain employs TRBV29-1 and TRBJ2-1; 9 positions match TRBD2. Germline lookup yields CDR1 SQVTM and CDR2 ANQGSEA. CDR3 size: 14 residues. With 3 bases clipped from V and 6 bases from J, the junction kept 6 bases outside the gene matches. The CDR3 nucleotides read TGCAGCGTTGATAGCCCTAGCGGGGCCAATGAGCAGTTCTTC. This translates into CSVDSPSGANEQFF.

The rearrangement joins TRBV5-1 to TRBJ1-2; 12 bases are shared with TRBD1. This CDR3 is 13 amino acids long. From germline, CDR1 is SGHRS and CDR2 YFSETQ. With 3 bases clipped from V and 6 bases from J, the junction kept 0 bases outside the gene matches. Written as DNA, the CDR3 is TGCGCCAGCAGCTGGGACAGGGGGCATGGCTACACCTTC. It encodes CASSWDRGHGYTF.

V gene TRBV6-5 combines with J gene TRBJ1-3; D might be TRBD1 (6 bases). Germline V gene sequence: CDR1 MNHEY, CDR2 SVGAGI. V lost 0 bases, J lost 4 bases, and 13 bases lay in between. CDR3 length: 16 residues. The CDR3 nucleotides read TGTGCCAGCAGTTACTCTACAGGGACCTCCGGAAACACCATATATTTT. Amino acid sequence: CASSYSTGTSGNTIYF.

This CDR3 is CAIKGLTSGGLYNEQFF. The CDR3 coding sequence is TGTGCCATCAAAGGGTTGACTAGCGGGGGGCTTTACAATGAGCAGTTCTTC. The chain couples TRBV10-3 to TRBJ2-1; 13 bases line up with TRBD2. V trimming: 7 bases; J trimming: 4 bases; junction bases outside the gene matches: 10. The CDR3 is 17 residues long. Germline V gives CDR1 ENHRY, CDR2 SYGVKD.